What follows describes a single T cell receptor beta chain. This sample is drawn from a study of T cell changes during pregnancy in multiple sclerosis. The CDR3 length is 14 residues. In germline, CDR1 is LNHDA, CDR2 SQIVND (reference sequence). V lost 10 bases and J lost 8; bases outside the gene matches: 15. TCRdb's table, derived via immunoSEQ multiplex PCR, lists solely in-frame clones and lacks some. The data show roughly 120,000 clones, with roughly 92% seen just once and roughly 6% held by the top ten. This sample comprised peripheral blood, obtained before pregnancy. The chain carries TRBV19 and TRBJ1-1; 8 bases are shared with TRBD1. The TCR comes from a female donor with multiple sclerosis, enrolled in a pregnancy study. The CDR3 DNA reads TGTGCCACCGAGACAGGGGCAAAAAGGTCGGAAGCTTTCTTT. Translating gives CATETGAKRSEAFF.